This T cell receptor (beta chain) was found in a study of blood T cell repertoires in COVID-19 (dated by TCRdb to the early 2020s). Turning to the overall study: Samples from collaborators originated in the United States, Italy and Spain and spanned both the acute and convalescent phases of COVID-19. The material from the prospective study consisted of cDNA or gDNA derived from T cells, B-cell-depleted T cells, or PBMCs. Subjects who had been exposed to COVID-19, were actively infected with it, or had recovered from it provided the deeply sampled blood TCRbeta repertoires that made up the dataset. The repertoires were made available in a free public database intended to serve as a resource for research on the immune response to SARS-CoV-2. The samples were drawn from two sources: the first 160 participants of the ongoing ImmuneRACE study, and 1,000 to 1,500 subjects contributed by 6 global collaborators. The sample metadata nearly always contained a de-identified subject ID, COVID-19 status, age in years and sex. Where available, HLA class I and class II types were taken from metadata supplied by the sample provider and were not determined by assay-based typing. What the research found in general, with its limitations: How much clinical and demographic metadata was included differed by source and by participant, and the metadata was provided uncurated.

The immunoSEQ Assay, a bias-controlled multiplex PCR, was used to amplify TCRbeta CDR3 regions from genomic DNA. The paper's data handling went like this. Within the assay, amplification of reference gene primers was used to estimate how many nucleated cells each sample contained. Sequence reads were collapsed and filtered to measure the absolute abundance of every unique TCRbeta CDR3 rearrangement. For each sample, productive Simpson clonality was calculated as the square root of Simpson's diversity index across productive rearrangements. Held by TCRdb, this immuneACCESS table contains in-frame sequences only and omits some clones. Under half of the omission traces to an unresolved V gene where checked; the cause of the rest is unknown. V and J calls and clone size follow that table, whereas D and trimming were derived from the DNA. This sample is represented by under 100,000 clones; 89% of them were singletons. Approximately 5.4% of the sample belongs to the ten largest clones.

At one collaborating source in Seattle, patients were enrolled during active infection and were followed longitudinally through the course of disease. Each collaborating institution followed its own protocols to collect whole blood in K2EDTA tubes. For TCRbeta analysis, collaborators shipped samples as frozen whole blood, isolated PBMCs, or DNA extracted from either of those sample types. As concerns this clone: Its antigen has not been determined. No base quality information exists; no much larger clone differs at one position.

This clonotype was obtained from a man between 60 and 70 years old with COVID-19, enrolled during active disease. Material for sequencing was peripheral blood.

The base sequence is TGTGCCAGCAGCGAGACCGAAAACAGGGTAGAAGCTTTCTTT. Its translation reads: CASSETENRVEAFF. The receptor chain draws on TRBV9 and TRBJ1-1, and possibly TRBD1, on 6 matching bases. In the germline V gene, CDR1 corresponds to SGDLS and CDR2 to YYNGEE. V and J lose 3 bases and 8 bases, and a span of 17 bases separates them. The CDR3, from cysteine to phenylalanine, totals 14 residues. The retained sequence is limited to the CDR3, 42 bases, with the frame set at the first base.